The clone carrying this T cell receptor (beta chain) has a handful of counts. TCRdb reprocessed the 5' RACE reads with MiXCR, giving one entry per CDR3 protein. The data show about 700,000 distinct CDR3 sequences, with approximately 6.1% seen just once and around 2% held by the top ten. This entry comes from a study of identical twins. The germline V gene has CDR1 DFQATT and CDR2 SNEGSKA (reference sequence). The ends lost 6 bases at V and 2 bases at J; junction bases unmatched: 15. This CDR3 comprises 17 residues. This clonotype originated in a man in his late teens or twenties in good health. The chain carries TRBV20-1 and TRBJ2-5, with TRBD2 matching over 10 bases. The sample was naive T cells sorted from blood. The CDR3 DNA is TGCAGTGCAGCTACGTTAGCGGGAGGCCAACCACAAGAGACCCAGTACTTC. This encodes CSAATLAGGQPQETQYF.